The 27 T cell receptor beta chains presented below share a single source sample, sequenced in a study of T cell repertoires in cytomegalovirus infection. MiXCR, applied by TCRdb to the reads, yields one record per CDR3 protein. The repertoire holds 600,000 to 700,000 distinct CDR3 sequences, with roughly 30% as singletons. These receptors' antigens are unknown. The specimen comprised cultured PBMCs, sampled from culture after CMV antigen stimulation. The receptor set was obtained from a human donor in good health (CMV status not recorded). Some clones in this sample may be carry-over from other donors' samples.

This clonotype showed up just a few times. The chain combines TRBV6-2 or TRBV6-3 with TRBJ1-1, with D tentatively TRBD1 (6 bases). There are 12 residues in the CDR3. Trimming took off 7 bases at V and 8 bases at J, with 14 bases between the two ends. Germline-derived CDR1 and CDR2 are MNHEY and SVGEGT. The CDR3 nucleotides are TGTGCCAGCACCGGGACATACCTCGAAGCTTTCTTT. Translation: CASTGTYLEAFF.

This chain joins TRBV19 and TRBJ2-5; D is unresolved. Germline loops: CDR1 LNHDA, CDR2 SQIVND (reference sequence). V was cut by 3 bases and J by 3 bases, with 11 bases left in between. This CDR3 is 14 amino acids long. CDR3 loop: CASSIITDKETQYF. For the CDR3, the DNA is TGTGCCAGTAGTATTATTACAGATAAAGAGACCCAGTACTTC.

This clonotype was recorded many times. V usage is TRBV7-8 and J usage is TRBJ2-3; no clear D gene. Germline CDR1 SGHVS, CDR2 FQNEAQ. V lost 3 bases, J lost 9 bases, and 10 bases lay in between. CDR3 length: 12 amino acids. The CDR3 sequence is CASSLVDGTQYF. CDR3 bases: TGTGCCAGCAGCTTGGTGGATGGCACGCAGTATTTT.

The sample holds a few counts of this clonotype. The rearrangement links TRBV6-6 to TRBJ2-7; D remains unclear. Germline CDR1 and CDR2: MNHNY and SVGAGI (reference sequence). The V end lost 6 bases, the J end lost 0 bases, and 12 bases lay between the germline ends. The CDR3 is made up of 14 amino acids. CDR3 coding DNA: TGTGCCAGCAGCCGTCTGAGCCTCTCCTACGAGCAGTACTTC. It yields the protein CASSRLSLSYEQYF.

This clonotype was counted between two and nine times. The chain is built from TRBV7-6 and TRBJ1-4; D is uncertain. This CDR3 is 15 amino acids long. V lost 4 bases and J 7 bases, leaving 16 bases between the germline ends. The germline CDR1 and CDR2 sequences are SGHVS and FNYEAQ. Here the CDR3 DNA reads TGTGCCAGCAGCTCCACCAGGACGCGGAGTGAAAAACTGTTTTTT. It encodes CASSSTRTRSEKLFF.

This clonotype was seen a single time. The rearrangement links TRBV7-2 to TRBJ1-1; tentative D call: TRBD1 (5 bases). Trimming removed 3 bases at V and 6 bases at J, with 14 bases between. Germline V gene data show CDR1 as SGHTA and CDR2 as FQGNSA. This CDR3 is built from 14 residues. The DNA for the CDR3 is TGTGCCAGCAGCTTCGGCGGAGGGGTCTCTGAAGCTTTCTTT. It yields the protein CASSFGGGVSEAFF.

Only a few counts were recorded for this clonotype. The chain couples TRBV7-2 to TRBJ2-1; D ambiguous. Trimming left V 5 bases short and J 8 bases short, with 7 bases between. Germline V gene data show CDR1 as SGHTA and CDR2 as FQGNSA. The CDR3 contains 11 residues. The CDR3 is CASSNIYEQFF. For the CDR3, the DNA is TGTGCCAGCAGCAATATCTATGAGCAGTTCTTC.

This clonotype was picked up a small number of times. V is TRBV7-2 and J is TRBJ2-2; D might be TRBD1 or TRBD2, each matching 6 bases. The CDR3 covers 15 residues. The V gene's germline CDR1 is SGHTA and CDR2 FQGNSA. Trimming pared 8 bases from V and 3 bases from J, leaving 16 bases between. The CDR3 DNA sequence: TGTGCCAGCGGGCAGGGGAGGCTGTACACCGGGGAGCTGTTTTTT. Amino acid sequence: CASGQGRLYTGELFF.

The chain recombines TRBV18 with TRBJ2-1; tentatively, D is TRBD1 (5 bases). The CDR3 totals 15 residues. Germline CDR1 reads KGHSH; CDR2 reads LQKENI. The V end lost 6 bases, the J end lost 4 bases, and 16 bases lay between the germline ends. In DNA form, the CDR3 reads TGTGCCAGCTCCCAGAGTAGGGGCGGATACAATGAGCAGTTCTTC. The encoded protein is CASSQSRGGYNEQFF.

This chain links TRBV19 with TRBJ2-1; D ambiguous. With 3 bases removed from V and 5 bases from J, the gap between germline ends came to 8 bases. Looked up from germline, CDR1 is LNHDA and CDR2 is SQIVND (reference sequence). There are 13 residues in the CDR3. The CDR3 DNA follows: TGTGCCAGTAGTATGGCTGTGGACAATGAGCAGTTCTTC. Its protein product is CASSMAVDNEQFF.

V is TRBV6-6 and J is TRBJ2-2; perhaps D is TRBD1 or TRBD2 (6 bases each). Per germline, CDR1 MNHNY and CDR2 SVGAGI (reference sequence). The CDR3 consists of 16 residues. The ends were cut back, 8 bases at V and 0 bases at J, with 16 bases in the middle. The CDR3 is CASGFTGATNTGELFF. CDR3 sequence (DNA): TGTGCCAGCGGGTTTACGGGGGCCACGAACACCGGGGAGCTGTTTTTT.

The table lists this clonotype with many counts. The chain employs TRBV7-2 and TRBJ2-7; a possible D gene is TRBD1 (6 bases). Germline loops: CDR1 SGHTA, CDR2 FQGNSA. The CDR3 contains 13 residues. V shed 5 bases and J shed 5 bases, with 13 bases lying between them. The DNA for the CDR3 is TGTGCCAGCAGCCCCTCAGGGGTCGACGAGCAGTACTTC. Translation: CASSPSGVDEQYF.

This clonotype came up a few times. This sequence joins TRBV20-1 and TRBJ2-3; a possible D gene is TRBD2 (5 bases). The CDR3 has 15 residues. From germline, CDR1 is DFQATT and CDR2 SNEGSKA (reference sequence). Trimming left V 3 bases short and J 1 base short, with 14 bases between. This CDR3 reads CSASRGPGGTDTQYF. The CDR3 coding sequence is TGCAGTGCTAGTCGCGGGCCCGGAGGCACAGATACGCAGTATTTT.

In its sample, this clonotype was seen many times. This sequence joins TRBV7-2 and TRBJ1-5, with 7 positions matching TRBD1. The CDR3 runs 15 residues. Per germline, CDR1 SGHTA and CDR2 FQGNSA. Trimming took 6 bases from V and 5 from J; bases not matched to a gene: 10. CDR3 nucleotide sequence: TGTGCCAGCAGTCCAGACAGGGTAGTTTATCAGCCCCAGCATTTT. Encoded protein: CASSPDRVVYQPQHF.

This clonotype was seen a handful of times. V usage is TRBV20-1 and J usage is TRBJ1-2; 9 bases map to TRBD1. The CDR3 totals 12 residues. Germline V gene sequence: CDR1 DFQATT, CDR2 SNEGSKA (reference sequence). V shed 4 bases and J 7 bases; nucleotides not matched to a gene: 4. The CDR3 is CSATTGGGGYTF. The CDR3 DNA reads as TGCAGTGCTACTACAGGGGGCGGTGGCTACACCTTC.

This chain uses TRBV6-8 with TRBJ2-1, with TRBD2 as a possible D gene (5 bases). The germline V and J ends were trimmed by 1 base and 5 bases, with 12 bases remaining between them. Germline lookup yields CDR1 MNHGY and CDR2 SAAAGT. The CDR3 totals 15 residues. This chain's CDR3 is CASSYLSRRDNEQFF. Here the CDR3 DNA reads TGTGCCAGCAGTTACTTGTCTCGGCGGGACAATGAGCAGTTCTTC.

Regarding this clonotype: This sequence may be a read error, since a much larger clone differs from it by one base. The rearrangement joins TRBV5-6 to TRBJ1-6; D uncertain. V gave up 4 bases and J gave up 7 bases, with 9 bases separating them. The germline V gene has CDR1 SGHDT and CDR2 YYEEEE. This CDR3 has 13 amino acids. CDR3 bases: TGTGCCAGCAGCCCCCGTTTCAATTCACCCCTCCACTTT. This translates into CASSPRFNSPLHF.

The table lists this clonotype with a few counts. J is TRBJ1-2 and V is TRBV7-9, with 9 positions matching TRBD1. The length of the CDR3 is 12 residues. Germline V CDR1 and CDR2: SEHNR, FQNEAQ (reference sequence). J gave up 3 bases and V 8 bases, and 1 base lay outside the gene matches. CDR3 loop: CASGTGYYGYTF. The DNA for the CDR3 is TGTGCCAGCGGGACAGGGTACTATGGCTACACCTTC.

V usage is TRBV7-9 and J usage is TRBJ1-1, with D unclear. CDR1 and CDR2 (germline): SEHNR, FQNEAQ (reference sequence). V gave up 7 bases and J gave up 2 bases, with 14 bases separating them. This CDR3 region has 14 residues. CDR3 sequence reads: CASISRAGNTEAFF. The CDR3, as DNA: TGTGCCAGCATATCCCGAGCTGGAAACACTGAAGCTTTCTTT.

This clonotype was detected many times. The rearrangement links TRBV7-2 to TRBJ1-5, with D perhaps matching TRBD1 (5 bases). With 5 bases removed from V and 7 bases from J, the gap between germline ends came to 18 bases. CDR1 and CDR2 (germline): SGHTA, FQGNSA. CDR3 length: 15 residues. The CDR3 loop reads CASSPQDGSGQPQHF. Here the CDR3 DNA reads TGTGCCAGCAGCCCACAGGACGGTTCAGGGCAGCCCCAGCATTTT.

This clonotype has ten or more counts. The chain links TRBV6-2 or TRBV6-3 to TRBJ2-3, with 9 bases fitting TRBD1. This CDR3 spans 19 amino acids. V lost 5 bases, J lost 3 bases, and 18 bases stayed unmatched. CDR1 and CDR2 (germline): MNHEY, SVGEGT. The CDR3 reads CASSELPGTGGEETDTQYF. CDR3 DNA sequence: TGTGCCAGCAGTGAACTTCCGGGAACAGGGGGCGAGGAGACAGATACGCAGTATTTT.

The chain has TRBV2 and TRBJ1-1, with unresolved D. Germline-derived CDR1 and CDR2 are SNHLY and FYNNEI. Trimming cost V 5 bases and J 1 base, with 14 bases left between them. The CDR3 has 15 amino acids. This chain's CDR3 is CASSPRWGSNTEAFF. CDR3 DNA: TGTGCCAGCAGTCCCAGATGGGGATCGAACACTGAAGCTTTCTTT.

The chain uses TRBV15 and TRBJ2-1; 14 bases are a match to TRBD2. The CDR3 length is 19 residues. Germline values: CDR1 LNHNV, CDR2 YYDKDF (reference sequence). Trimming took 5 bases from V and 2 from J; bases not matched to a gene: 11. For the CDR3, the DNA is TGTGCCACCAGCGGAAGACTAGCGGGGGGGCCGCTAACCTACAATGAGCAGTTCTTC. This sequence encodes CATSGRLAGGPLTYNEQFF.

This sequence joins TRBV7-2 and TRBJ2-7; 13 positions match TRBD2. The length of the CDR3 is 16 residues. Germline CDR1 and CDR2: SGHTA and FQGNSA. The J segment lost 6 bases and the V segment lost 5 bases, leaving 10 bases of the junction unmatched. CDR3 residues: CASSAMGTSGIGEQYF. Written as DNA, the CDR3 is TGTGCCAGCAGCGCTATGGGGACTAGCGGGATTGGCGAGCAGTACTTC.

This clonotype was seen a handful of times. The V call is TRBV7-2, the J call TRBJ1-3; unclear D gene. The ends were cut back, 1 base at V and 0 bases at J, with 13 bases in the middle. The CDR3 extends over 17 amino acids. The germline gives CDR1 SGHTA, CDR2 FQGNSA. The DNA of the CDR3 is TGTGCCAGCAGCTTAGTAGGCAGGAGCCTCTCTGGAAACACCATATATTTT. Its protein product is CASSLVGRSLSGNTIYF.

The J gene is TRBJ1-1, the V gene TRBV20-1; weak D call: TRBD1 (5 bases). Germline V lookup: CDR1 DFQATT, CDR2 SNEGSKA (reference sequence). CDR3 size: 16 residues. V gave up 4 bases and J gave up 3 bases, with 21 bases separating them. The CDR3 DNA reads as TGCAGTGCTACGCTAGCGGGGGTTAGATTGGACACTGAAGCTTTCTTT. Translated: CSATLAGVRLDTEAFF.

As to this clonotype: Mismatch with germline at one junction end may stem from a read error. V and J are TRBV4-1 and TRBJ2-1; 12 bases are shared with TRBD1. CDR3 length: 16 amino acids. The germline V gene has CDR1 MGHRA and CDR2 YSYEKL. CDR3 bases: TGTGCCAGCAGCCAAGGGACAGGGGGCACCTACAATGAGCAGTTCTTC. Its protein is CASSQGTGGTYNEQFF.